The 21 T cell receptor beta chains below come from one sample, sequenced in a study of Ad26.COV2.S vaccination and SARS-CoV-2 variants. Sequencing was performed with immunoSEQ multiplex PCR; in TCRdb, only in-frame clones are kept and a portion is missing. The sample has approximately 350,000 clones; around four fifths are singletons. Treatment reported: some 20 received Ad26.COV2.S at low or high dose, single or two shots; about five received placebo; per-sample allocation not given. After the first vaccine or placebo injection, samples were drawn on day 63. This specimen consisted of peripheral blood, obtained in a trial of Ad26.COV2.S vaccine versus placebo. These receptors all stem from a person aged 18-60 years who received the Ad26.COV2.S COVID-19 vaccine or a placebo.

There are a few counts of this clone. The V and J genes are TRBV9 and TRBJ1-2; D gene ambiguous. Between the trimmed V and J ends, which lost 4 bases and 8 bases, there was a span of 12 bases. The germline gives CDR1 SGDLS, CDR2 YYNGEE. This CDR3 comprises 12 residues. CDR3 protein: CASSLDIRGYTF. CDR3 in DNA: TGTGCCAGCAGCTTAGACATCCGGGGCTACACCTTC.

This clone occurred a few times. The CDR3 region has the DNA TGTGCCAGCAGCCCGCGTTCTGGCAATCAGCCCCAGCATTTT. It is translated as CASSPRSGNQPQHF. This chain uses TRBV7-9 with TRBJ1-5; D remains unclear. The germline CDR1 and CDR2 sequences are SEHNR and FQNEAQ (reference sequence). The V and J ends lost 5 bases and 2 bases respectively, with 10 bases between them. The CDR3 totals 14 residues.

The chain couples TRBV5-1 to TRBJ2-2, with unresolved D. V was trimmed by 4 bases and J by 4 bases, leaving 11 bases between them. Germline CDR1 reads SGHRS; CDR2 reads YFSETQ. The CDR3 covers 14 residues. The CDR3 DNA sequence: TGCGCCAGCAGCGCCGTAGGTTCCACCGGGGAGCTGTTTTTT. The encoded protein is CASSAVGSTGELFF.

This clone was found once. The V call is TRBV18, the J call TRBJ1-5; a weak D match, TRBD1 (5 bases). The CDR3 consists of 16 residues. Per germline, CDR1 KGHSH and CDR2 LQKENI. Trimming removed 6 bases at V and 0 bases at J, with 15 bases between. This chain's CDR3 is CASSFQGPLSNQPQHF. The CDR3, as DNA: TGTGCCAGCTCCTTCCAGGGACCCCTTAGCAATCAGCCCCAGCATTTT.

The gene calls are TRBV6-5 and TRBJ2-5; D is unclear. The V gene lost 2 bases and the J gene lost 1 base, with 8 bases spanning the gap. This CDR3 spans 14 amino acids. Germline V lookup: CDR1 MNHEY, CDR2 SVGAGI. CDR3 in amino acids: CASSYVQSQETQYF. The CDR3 nucleotides are TGTGCCAGCAGTTACGTACAGTCCCAAGAGACCCAGTACTTC.

The chain uses TRBV7-2 and TRBJ1-1; D remains ambiguous. V was cut by 5 bases and J by 0 bases, with 7 bases left in between. The CDR3 has 13 residues. Germline loops: CDR1 SGHTA, CDR2 FQGNSA. The CDR3 reads CASSPDLNTEAFF. The CDR3 DNA reads as TGTGCCAGCAGCCCAGATTTGAACACTGAAGCTTTCTTT.

The V call is TRBV12-3 or TRBV12-4, the J call TRBJ2-7; no clear D gene. The CDR3 spans 13 residues. V was clipped by 1 base and J by 4 bases, with 8 bases between them. Written as DNA, the CDR3 is TGTGCCAGCAGTTTAGGGCAGGAGTACGAGCAGTACTTC. This sequence encodes CASSLGQEYEQYF.

The chain recombines TRBV19 with TRBJ1-4, with 9 bases matching TRBD1. The CDR3 is 15 residues long. Trimming removed 6 bases from V and 7 bases from J; junction bases left unmatched: 9. The V gene's germline CDR1 is LNHDA and CDR2 SQIVND (reference sequence). This CDR3 is CASSPAGQGSEKLFF. CDR3 sequence (DNA): TGTGCCAGTAGCCCCGCGGGACAGGGAAGTGAAAAACTGTTTTTT.

The chain employs TRBV4-3 and TRBJ2-7, with 8 bases fitting TRBD2. V lost 0 bases, J lost 0 bases, and 4 bases stayed unmatched. Germline CDR1 is LGHNA and CDR2 is YSLEER. The CDR3 covers 16 residues. CDR3 protein: CASSQDGGGLSYEQYF. CDR3 nucleotide sequence: TGCGCCAGCAGCCAAGATGGCGGGGGGCTCTCCTACGAGCAGTACTTC.

In this sample, this clone turned up once. The genes are TRBV6-2 or TRBV6-3 and TRBJ2-7; D could derive from TRBD1 or TRBD2 (5 bases each). This CDR3 has 14 amino acids. CDR1 is MNHEY and CDR2 is SVGEGT in the germline V gene. V was shortened by 6 bases and J by 7 bases, with 19 bases between the two germline ends. CDR3 region: CASSPPGPTAEQYF. For the CDR3, the DNA is TGTGCCAGCAGCCCCCCGGGGCCGACTGCGGAGCAGTACTTC.

The chain employs TRBV4-3 and TRBJ1-4, with D maybe TRBD1 (5 bases). CDR1 is LGHNA and CDR2 is YSLEER in the germline V gene. The ends were cut back, 0 bases at V and 8 bases at J, with 13 bases in the middle. CDR3 length: 15 amino acids. DNA of the CDR3: TGCGCCAGCAGCCAAGAAAGGGACGCAGGAGAAAAACTGTTTTTT. Translated: CASSQERDAGEKLFF.

In DNA form, the CDR3 reads TGTGCCAGCAGCCTCGGGGACAGGGAGAATTCACCCCTCCACTTT. It encodes CASSLGDRENSPLHF. The chain uses TRBV7-9 and TRBJ1-6; 9 bases are shared with TRBD1. After removal of 5 bases from V and 7 bases from J, the junction contained 6 bases not matched to a gene. Germline lookup yields CDR1 SEHNR and CDR2 FQNEAQ (reference sequence). The CDR3 loop spans 15 amino acids.

The chain is built from TRBV5-4 and TRBJ2-4; TRBD2 matches 7 bases. The length of the CDR3 is 17 residues. Germline V gives CDR1 SGHNT, CDR2 YYREEE (reference sequence). After removal of 0 bases from V and 10 bases from J, the junction contained 16 bases not matched to a gene. CDR3 bases: TGTGCCAGCAGCTTGGATCCCCTAGGGCTAGCGGCCTCGATTCAGTACTTC. It is translated as CASSLDPLGLAASIQYF.

The V and J genes are TRBV6-4 and TRBJ2-2; 7 positions agree with TRBD1. The CDR3 covers 16 residues. CDR1 and CDR2 (germline): MRHNA, SNTAGT. V gave up 6 bases and J gave up 0 bases; unmatched junction bases: 7. The chain's CDR3 is CASREQGTANTGELFF. DNA for the CDR3: TGTGCCAGCAGAGAGCAAGGGACAGCGAACACCGGGGAGCTGTTTTTT.

J is TRBJ2-1 and V is TRBV4-1, with 11 bases matching TRBD2. Trimming cost V 4 bases and J 0 bases; bases outside gene matches: 5. Germline CDR1 reads MGHRA; CDR2 reads YSYEKL. This CDR3 is 17 amino acids long. In DNA, the CDR3 is TGCGCCAGCAGCCCGCGGACTAGCGGGCCCTCCTACAATGAGCAGTTCTTC. It codes for CASSPRTSGPSYNEQFF.

This chain links TRBV19 with TRBJ2-5; D gene ambiguous. Trimming cost V 6 bases and J 5 bases, with 10 bases left between them. Germline-derived CDR1 and CDR2 are LNHDA and SQIVND (reference sequence). This CDR3 contains 12 residues. The CDR3 coding sequence is TGTGCCAGTAGCCATGGACGGGAGACCCAGTACTTC. Amino acids: CASSHGRETQYF.

The chain combines TRBV7-2 with TRBJ1-1, with TRBD1 matching over 8 bases. Germline V gives CDR1 SGHTA, CDR2 FQGNSA. This CDR3 is built from 17 residues. The V gene end was trimmed by 5 bases and the J gene end by 4 bases; junction bases not matched to a gene: 15. This CDR3 is CASSPRGLQGASTEAFF. CDR3 nucleotides: TGTGCCAGCAGCCCGAGGGGGCTCCAGGGGGCGAGCACTGAAGCTTTCTTT.

The chain has TRBV7-3 and TRBJ2-2; 7 positions agree with TRBD1. This CDR3 spans 17 amino acids. J lost 5 bases, V lost 5 bases, and 14 bases had no gene match. Germline V CDR1 and CDR2: SGHTA, FQGTGA. The CDR3 DNA follows: TGTGCCAGCAGCCTAGGGATGGGGCAGGGGGAGACCGGGGAGCTGTTTTTT. Protein: CASSLGMGQGETGELFF.

This rearrangement joins TRBV11-2 to TRBJ1-3; D ambiguous. CDR3 length equals 17 residues. The germline V gene has CDR1 SGHAT and CDR2 FQNNGV. Trimming removed 4 bases from V and 2 bases from J, with 18 bases in between. The CDR3 DNA is TGTGCCAGCAGCTATGCCCCTATCCGGGCCGCTGGAAACACCATATATTTT. It codes for CASSYAPIRAAGNTIYF.

The chain links TRBV6-1 to TRBJ2-1; D is unclear. Germline CDR1 is MNHNS and CDR2 is SASEGT. V gave up 3 bases and J gave up 4 bases, with 7 bases separating them. The CDR3 consists of 13 residues. The CDR3 DNA is TGTGCCAGCAGTGACAGGTGGTACAATGAGCAGTTCTTC. Its translation is CASSDRWYNEQFF.

The rearrangement links TRBV19 to TRBJ1-4; 8 bases are shared with TRBD1. Per germline, CDR1 LNHDA and CDR2 SQIVND (reference sequence). Trimming removed 8 bases from V and 4 bases from J; junction bases left unmatched: 9. This CDR3 contains 15 residues. For the CDR3, the DNA is TGTGCCAGTGGTCTAGCTGGGACAGGTAATGAAAAACTGTTTTTT. It is translated as CASGLAGTGNEKLFF.